The rows below give T cell receptor beta chains drawn from one sample of a study of CD8 T cells in Susac syndrome. TCRdb called the immunoSEQ multiplex PCR reads again in MiXCR, with one record for every CDR3 protein. The sample holds 150,000 or so distinct CDR3 sequences, 90% to 95% seen once. The sequencing input was CD4+ T cells from PBMCs. Source of these receptors: a human donor with Susac syndrome. Each CDR3 is given with its conserved first and last residue. Each record gives: V gene, CDR3 protein.

V: TRBV2; CDR3: CASSGGRADTQYF
V: TRBV20-1; CDR3: CSADTVQETQYF
V: TRBV19; CDR3: CASRDRGRVNSPLHF
V: TRBV7-8; CDR3: CASSLVGDGYTF
V: TRBV18; CDR3: CASSPSKGPHGYTF
V: TRBV18; CDR3: CASSPGTGPYEQYF
V: TRBV7-9; CDR3: CASSLGQSQPQHF
V: TRBV2; CDR3: CASSGSGNEQFF
V: TRBV27; CDR3: CASSLNGNQPQHF
V: TRBV7-2; CDR3: CASSLGSSGYTGELFF
V: TRBV5-6; CDR3: CASSFSAGGLYEQYF
V: TRBV20-1; CDR3: CSAREQGTYRGEQFF
V: TRBV4-3; CDR3: CASSQGLVAGQETQYF
V: TRBV23-1; CDR3: CASSQSSEQFF
V: TRBV20-1; CDR3: CSATWNTEAFF
V: TRBV29-1; CDR3: CSVARSGAQYF
V: TRBV7-2; CDR3: CASSVSVETQYF
V: TRBV7-2; CDR3: CASSLARQAEQFF
V: TRBV7-2; CDR3: CASRAGLNQPQHF
V: TRBV15; CDR3: CATSRDPWVGEQYF
V: TRBV15; CDR3: CATRLRRGDLNEQFF
V: TRBV5-1; CDR3: CASSFGTSNTEAFF
V: TRBV6-5; CDR3: CASRGPLKNSPLHF